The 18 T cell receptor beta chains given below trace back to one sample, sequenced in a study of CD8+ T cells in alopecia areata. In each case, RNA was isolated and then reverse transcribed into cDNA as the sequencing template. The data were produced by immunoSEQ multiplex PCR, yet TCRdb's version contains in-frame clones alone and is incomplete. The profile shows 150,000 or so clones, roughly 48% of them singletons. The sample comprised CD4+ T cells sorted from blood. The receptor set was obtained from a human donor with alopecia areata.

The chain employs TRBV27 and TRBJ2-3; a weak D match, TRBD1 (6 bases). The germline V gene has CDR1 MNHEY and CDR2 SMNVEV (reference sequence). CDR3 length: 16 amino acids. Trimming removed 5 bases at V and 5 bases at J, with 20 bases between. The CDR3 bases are TGTGCCAGCAGTACGGAGACAGGCCAAAGGAGAGATACGCAGTATTTT. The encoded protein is CASSTETGQRRDTQYF.

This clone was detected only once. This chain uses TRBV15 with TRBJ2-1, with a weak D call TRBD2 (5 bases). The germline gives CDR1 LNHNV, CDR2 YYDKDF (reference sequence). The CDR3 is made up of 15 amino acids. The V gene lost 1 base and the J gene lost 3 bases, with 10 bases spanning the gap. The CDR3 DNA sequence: TGTGCCACCAGCAGAGCATTCCGGGACTACAATGAGCAGTTCTTC. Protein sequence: CATSRAFRDYNEQFF.

CDR3 region: CASSLARTGVMNTEAFF. DNA for the CDR3: TGTGCCAGCAGCTTAGCCCGGACAGGGGTGATGAACACTGAAGCTTTCTTT. The chain is built from TRBV7-9 and TRBJ1-1, with 9 nucleotides matching TRBD1. The germline V gene has CDR1 SEHNR and CDR2 FQNEAQ (reference sequence). The CDR3 totals 17 residues. The V segment lost 0 bases and the J segment 0 bases; nucleotides outside the gene matches: 5.

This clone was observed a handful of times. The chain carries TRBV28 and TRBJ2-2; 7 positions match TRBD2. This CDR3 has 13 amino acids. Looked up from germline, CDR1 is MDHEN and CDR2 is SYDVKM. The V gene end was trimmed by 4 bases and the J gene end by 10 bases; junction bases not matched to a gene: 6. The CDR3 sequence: CASSYGGGPELFF. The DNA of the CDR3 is TGTGCCAGCAGTTACGGGGGAGGGCCGGAGCTGTTTTTT.

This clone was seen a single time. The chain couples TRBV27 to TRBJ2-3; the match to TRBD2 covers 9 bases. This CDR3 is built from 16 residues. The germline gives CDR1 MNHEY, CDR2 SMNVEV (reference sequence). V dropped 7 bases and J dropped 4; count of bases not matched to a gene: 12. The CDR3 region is CASIRGRASNPDTQYF. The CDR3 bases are TGTGCCAGCATTCGCGGGAGGGCCTCAAACCCAGATACGCAGTATTTT.

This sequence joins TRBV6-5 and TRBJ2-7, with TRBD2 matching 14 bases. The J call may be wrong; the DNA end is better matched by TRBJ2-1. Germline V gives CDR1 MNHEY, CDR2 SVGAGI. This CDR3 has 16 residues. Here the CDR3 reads CASSYGGTSGSYEQFF. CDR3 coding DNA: TGTGCCAGCAGTTACGGAGGGACTAGCGGGAGCTATGAGCAGTTCTTC.

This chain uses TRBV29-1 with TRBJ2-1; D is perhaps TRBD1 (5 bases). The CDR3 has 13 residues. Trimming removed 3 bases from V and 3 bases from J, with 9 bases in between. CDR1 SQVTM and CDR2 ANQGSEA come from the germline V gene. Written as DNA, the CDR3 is TGCAGCGTTGATTGGGGCGTCTACAATGAGCAGTTCTTC. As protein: CSVDWGVYNEQFF.

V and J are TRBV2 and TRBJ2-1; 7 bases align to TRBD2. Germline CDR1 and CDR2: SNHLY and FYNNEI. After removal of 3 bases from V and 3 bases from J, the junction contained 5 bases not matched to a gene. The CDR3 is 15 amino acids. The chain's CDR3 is CASSDPGGLYNEQFF. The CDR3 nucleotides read TGTGCCAGCAGTGATCCGGGGGGACTCTACAATGAGCAGTTCTTC.

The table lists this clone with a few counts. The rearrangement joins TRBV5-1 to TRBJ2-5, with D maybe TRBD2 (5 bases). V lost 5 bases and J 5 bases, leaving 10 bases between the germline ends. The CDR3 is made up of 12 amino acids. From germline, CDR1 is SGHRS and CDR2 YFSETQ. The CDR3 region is CASRKEAETQYF. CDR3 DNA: TGCGCCAGCAGGAAGGAGGCGGAGACCCAGTACTTC.

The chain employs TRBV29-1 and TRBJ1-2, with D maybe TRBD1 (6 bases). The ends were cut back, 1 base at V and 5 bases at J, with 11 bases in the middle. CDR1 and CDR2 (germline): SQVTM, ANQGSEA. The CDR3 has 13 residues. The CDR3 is CSVEGGGRYGYTF. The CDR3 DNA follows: TGCAGCGTTGAAGGGGGGGGCCGATATGGCTACACCTTC.

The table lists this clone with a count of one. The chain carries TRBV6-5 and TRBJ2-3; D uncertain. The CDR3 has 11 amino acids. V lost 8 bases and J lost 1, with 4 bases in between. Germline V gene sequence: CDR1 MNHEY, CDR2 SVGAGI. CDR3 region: CASRGTDTQYF. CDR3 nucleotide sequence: TGTGCCAGCCGAGGCACAGATACGCAGTATTTT.

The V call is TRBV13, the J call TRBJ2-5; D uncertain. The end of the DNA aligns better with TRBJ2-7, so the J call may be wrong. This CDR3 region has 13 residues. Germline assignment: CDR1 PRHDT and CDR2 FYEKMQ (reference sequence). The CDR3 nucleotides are TGTGCCAGCAGCTTGGGCCGCTCCTACGAGCAGTACTTC. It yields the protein CASSLGRSYEQYF.

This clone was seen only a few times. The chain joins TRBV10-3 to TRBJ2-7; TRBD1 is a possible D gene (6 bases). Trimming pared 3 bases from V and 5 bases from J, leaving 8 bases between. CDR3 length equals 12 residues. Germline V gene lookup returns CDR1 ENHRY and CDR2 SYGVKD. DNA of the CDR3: TGTGCCATCAGTGAATACAGGGACGAGCAGTACTTC. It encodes CAISEYRDEQYF.

The CDR3 region has the DNA TGTGCCAGCAGCGCTAGCACAGATACGCAGTATTTT. This gives the protein CASSASTDTQYF. The chain is built from TRBV7-2 and TRBJ2-3; D gene ambiguous. This CDR3 has 12 amino acids. Trimming removed 5 bases at V and 0 bases at J, with 3 bases between. Germline loops: CDR1 SGHTA, CDR2 FQGNSA.

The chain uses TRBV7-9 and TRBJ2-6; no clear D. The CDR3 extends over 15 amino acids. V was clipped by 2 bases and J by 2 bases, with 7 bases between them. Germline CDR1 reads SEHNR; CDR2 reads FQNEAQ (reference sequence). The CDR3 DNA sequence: TGTGCCAGCAGCTTAAGCAGAGCTGGGGCCAACGTCCTGACTTTC. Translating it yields CASSLSRAGANVLTF.

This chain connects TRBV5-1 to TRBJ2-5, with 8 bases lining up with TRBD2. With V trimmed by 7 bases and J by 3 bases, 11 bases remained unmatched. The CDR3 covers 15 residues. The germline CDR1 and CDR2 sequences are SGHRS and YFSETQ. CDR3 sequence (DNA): TGCGCCAGCCACCTACCCGAGACTAGCGAAGAGACCCAGTACTTC. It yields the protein CASHLPETSEETQYF.

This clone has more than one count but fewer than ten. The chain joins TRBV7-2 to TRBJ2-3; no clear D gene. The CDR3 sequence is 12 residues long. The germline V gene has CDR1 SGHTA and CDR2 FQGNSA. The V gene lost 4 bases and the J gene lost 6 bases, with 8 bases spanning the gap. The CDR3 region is CASSSDWDTQYF. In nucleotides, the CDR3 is TGTGCCAGCAGCTCCGACTGGGATACGCAGTATTTT.

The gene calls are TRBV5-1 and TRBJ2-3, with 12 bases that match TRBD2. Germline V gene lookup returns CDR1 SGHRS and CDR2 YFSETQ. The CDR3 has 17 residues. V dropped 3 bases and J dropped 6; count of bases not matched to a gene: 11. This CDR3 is CASSSQGLAGPGDTQYF. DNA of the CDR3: TGCGCCAGCAGCTCCCAAGGACTAGCGGGACCCGGGGATACGCAGTATTTT.